The 27 T cell receptor beta chains below all came from one sample that was sequenced in a study of technical replicates of blood from several donors. TCRdb's table, derived via immunoSEQ multiplex PCR, lists solely in-frame clones and lacks some. The sample yields about 62,000 clones, around 92% seen once. The sequenced sample consisted of PBMCs. The receptors derive from a human donor in good health. Some clones in this sample may be carry-over from other donors' samples.

V usage is TRBV6-6 and J usage is TRBJ2-3, with 10 nucleotides matching TRBD2. V lost 6 bases and J lost 4; bases outside the gene matches: 10. In germline, CDR1 is MNHNY, CDR2 SVGAGI (reference sequence). This CDR3 comprises 16 residues. The CDR3 spells CASSRSGGAASDTQYF. The CDR3 region has the DNA TGTGCCAGCAGCCGAAGCGGGGGGGCAGCGTCAGATACGCAGTATTTT.

The gene calls are TRBV30 and TRBJ2-5; TRBD2 agrees at 9 bases. J was trimmed by 5 bases and V by 4 bases; bases with no gene match: 11. The CDR3 is 15 residues long. Germline V gives CDR1 GTSNPN, CDR2 SVGIG (reference sequence). The DNA for the CDR3 is TGTGCCTGGAAAAGGGGTAGCGGGAGTTTTGAGACCCAGTACTTC. Translated: CAWKRGSGSFETQYF.

This chain uses TRBV6-4 with TRBJ1-2; 11 bases align to TRBD1. The CDR3 runs 16 residues. Germline CDR1 reads MRHNA; CDR2 reads SNTAGT. V lost 10 bases, J lost 7 bases, and 17 bases stayed unmatched. For the CDR3, the DNA is TGTGCCACCAAAGGGGGCCGGACAGGGGGCTTCGGTGGCTACACCTTC. It is translated as CATKGGRTGGFGGYTF.

The chain uses TRBV15 and TRBJ1-1; D remains ambiguous. The V gene's germline CDR1 is LNHNV and CDR2 YYDKDF (reference sequence). This CDR3 comprises 12 residues. V lost 3 bases, J lost 5 bases, and 7 bases lay in between. CDR3 loop: CATSSDWTEAFF. The CDR3 DNA sequence: TGTGCCACCAGCAGCGACTGGACTGAAGCTTTCTTT. The full variable domain, its missing parts supplied by reference TRBV15 and TRBJ1-1, is DAMVIQNPRYQVTQFGKPVTLSCSQTLNHNVMYWYQQKSSQAPKLLFHYYDKDFNNEADTPDNFQSRRPNTSFCFLDIRSPGLGDTAMYLCATSSDWTEAFFGQGTRLTVV.

The chain links TRBV9 to TRBJ1-5; no definite D call. Trimming removed 0 bases from V and 7 bases from J, with 8 bases in between. The CDR3 extends over 13 amino acids. Germline V gene sequence: CDR1 SGDLS, CDR2 YYNGEE. CDR3 residues: CASSVGLDQPQHF. The CDR3 coding sequence is TGTGCCAGCAGCGTAGGTCTAGACCAGCCCCAGCATTTT.

The rearrangement uses TRBV5-1 and TRBJ2-1; weak D call: TRBD2 (6 bases). The CDR3 totals 15 residues. The germline V gene encodes CDR1 SGHRS and CDR2 YFSETQ. The germline V and J ends were trimmed by 4 bases and 2 bases, with 13 bases remaining between them. CDR3 sequence reads: CASSLGPGAYNEQFF. CDR3 in DNA: TGCGCCAGCAGCCTCGGACCGGGAGCCTACAATGAGCAGTTCTTC.

The chain employs TRBV27 and TRBJ2-5; 13 nucleotides match TRBD2. The CDR3 contains 16 residues. The ends lost 3 bases at V and 5 bases at J; junction bases unmatched: 6. Germline V gene sequence: CDR1 MNHEY, CDR2 SMNVEV (reference sequence). DNA of the CDR3: TGTGCCAGCAGTTTGCTACTAGCGGGAGGGTTTGAGACCCAGTACTTC. This codes for CASSLLLAGGFETQYF.

The J gene is TRBJ2-1, the V gene TRBV30; 11 bases fit TRBD2. The CDR3 consists of 15 residues. With V trimmed by 3 bases and J by 7 bases, 8 bases remained unmatched. CDR1 is GTSNPN and CDR2 is SVGIG in the germline V gene (reference sequence). The CDR3 sequence: CAWSRTSGRPNEQFF. CDR3 bases: TGTGCCTGGAGCCGTACTAGCGGGAGACCTAATGAGCAGTTCTTC.

The chain links TRBV19 to TRBJ1-2; 7 bases line up with TRBD1. The CDR3 totals 13 residues. V lost 3 bases to trimming and J lost 3 bases; unmatched junction nucleotides: 1. Germline-derived CDR1 and CDR2 are LNHDA and SQIVND (reference sequence). Here the CDR3 DNA reads TGTGCCAGTAGTATGGGGACAGACTATGGCTACACCTTC. Translated: CASSMGTDYGYTF.

The chain uses TRBV7-2 and TRBJ1-3; D might be TRBD1 (5 bases). V lost 1 base, J lost 8 bases, and 9 bases lay in between. This CDR3 spans 13 amino acids. Germline values: CDR1 SGHTA, CDR2 FQGNSA. The CDR3 protein is CASSLEEGHTIYF. In DNA, the CDR3 is TGTGCCAGCAGCTTAGAGGAGGGGCACACCATATATTTT.

The chain joins TRBV7-9 to TRBJ1-5, with no clear D. CDR1 and CDR2 (germline): SEHNR, FQNEAQ (reference sequence). This CDR3 has 15 residues. V was pared by 3 bases and J by 5 bases, with 14 bases between. The CDR3 DNA is TGTGCCAGCAGCTTCTCCGGGAAAAAAGATCAGCCCCAGCATTTT. Protein: CASSFSGKKDQPQHF.

The chain is built from TRBV6-5 and TRBJ2-7; TRBD2 aligns across 8 bases. This CDR3 contains 14 residues. With V trimmed by 8 bases and J by 5 bases, 11 bases remained unmatched. Germline V gives CDR1 MNHEY, CDR2 SVGAGI. DNA for the CDR3: TGTGCCAGCGCCCAGGGACTAGTGAGCCACGAGCAGTACTTC. Encoded protein: CASAQGLVSHEQYF.

The gene calls are TRBV7-2 and TRBJ2-7; 8 bases are shared with TRBD1. With 2 bases clipped from V and 1 base from J, the junction kept 1 base outside the gene matches. The CDR3 is 14 amino acids. Germline V lookup: CDR1 SGHTA, CDR2 FQGNSA. The CDR3: CASSLWDRSYEQYF. Written as DNA, the CDR3 is TGTGCCAGCAGCTTATGGGACAGGTCCTACGAGCAGTACTTC.

The chain combines TRBV4-3 with TRBJ2-3; 9 nucleotides agree with TRBD2. Unmatched junction bases numbered 5, after V lost 1 base and J lost 6 bases. Germline V gene data show CDR1 as LGHNA and CDR2 as YSLEER. The CDR3 is 15 residues long. The DNA of the CDR3 is TGCGCCAGCAGCCAAGGGGGGGCGGGAGGGGATACGCAGTATTTT. It specifies CASSQGGAGGDTQYF.

The CDR3 DNA is TGTGCCAGCAGCTTGCTTTCGACAGGGTCGCAAGAGACCCAGTACTTC. It yields the protein CASSLLSTGSQETQYF. The chain carries TRBV7-9 and TRBJ2-5, with 7 bases aligning to TRBD1. Germline V gene data show CDR1 as SEHNR and CDR2 as FQNEAQ (reference sequence). Trimming removed 3 bases from V and 2 bases from J; junction bases left unmatched: 9. This CDR3 contains 16 residues.

J is TRBJ1-5 and V is TRBV7-2; TRBD1 matches 9 bases. The CDR3 loop spans 18 amino acids. Germline CDR1 is SGHTA and CDR2 is FQGNSA. V gave up 2 bases and J gave up 4 bases; unmatched junction bases: 12. The CDR3 DNA is TGTGCCAGCAGCTTATACCCCCCGGGACAGGGTTTAAATCAGCCCCAGCATTTT. This gives the protein CASSLYPPGQGLNQPQHF. Complete variable domain (other parts from reference TRBV7-2 and TRBJ1-5): GAGVSQSPSNKVTEKGKDVELRCDPISGHTALYWYRQSLGQGLEFLIYFQGNSAPDKSGLPSDRFSAERTGGSVSTLTIQRTQQEDSAVYLCASSLYPPGQGLNQPQHFGDGTRLSIL.

The chain recombines TRBV2 with TRBJ2-1; 9 bases line up with TRBD2. Germline assignment: CDR1 SNHLY and CDR2 FYNNEI. Trimming at V came to 1 base and at J to 9 bases, leaving 7 bases not matched to a gene. The CDR3 is made up of 15 amino acids. The CDR3 is CASSEGLAGTVEQFF. CDR3 nucleotides: TGTGCCAGCAGTGAAGGGCTAGCGGGAACGGTTGAGCAGTTCTTC.

The chain uses TRBV7-9 and TRBJ2-7, with TRBD2 identical over 8 bases. This CDR3 is built from 15 residues. V shed 5 bases and J 0 bases; nucleotides not matched to a gene: 6. Germline assignment: CDR1 SEHNR and CDR2 FQNEAQ (reference sequence). CDR3 region: CASSPDAGGSYEQYF. Here the CDR3 DNA reads TGTGCCAGCAGCCCCGACGCGGGGGGCTCCTACGAGCAGTACTTC.

CDR3 residues: CASRGEGEGNQPQHF. The DNA of the CDR3 is TGTGCCAGTAGAGGAGAGGGGGAAGGCAATCAGCCCCAGCATTTT. V gene TRBV19 combines with J gene TRBJ1-5; tentative D call: TRBD1 (6 bases). V was cut by 6 bases and J by 2 bases, with 14 bases left in between. The CDR3 covers 15 residues. Per germline, CDR1 LNHDA and CDR2 SQIVND (reference sequence).

This clone was picked up many times. The chain recombines TRBV4-3 with TRBJ2-2; tentatively, D is TRBD1 (6 bases). The germline V and J ends were trimmed by 0 bases and 5 bases, with 13 bases remaining between them. Germline CDR1 is LGHNA and CDR2 is YSLEER. This CDR3 contains 16 residues. Here the CDR3 reads CASSQEGTGWTGELFF. CDR3 nucleotide sequence: TGCGCCAGCAGCCAAGAGGGAACAGGGTGGACCGGGGAGCTGTTTTTT.

V is TRBV21-1 and J is TRBJ1-6. TRBV21-1 is a pseudogene. CDR3 length equals 18 residues. CDR3 nucleotide sequence: TGTGCCAGCAGCAGTAGTATAGCTACCATACATCATAATTCACCCCTCCACTTT. Translating it yields CASSSSIATIHHNSPLHF.

V and J are TRBV4-1 and TRBJ1-1; the D is unclear. Trimming left V 4 bases short and J 1 base short, with 16 bases between. Germline CDR1 reads MGHRA; CDR2 reads YSYEKL. The CDR3 sequence is 16 residues long. CDR3 coding DNA: TGCGCCAGCAGCCGCCTGACGGGGAGCCCGAACACTGAAGCTTTCTTT. Translated: CASSRLTGSPNTEAFF.

This sequence joins TRBV7-3 and TRBJ2-1, with 9 bases that match TRBD1. Germline assignment: CDR1 SGHTA and CDR2 FQGTGA. Unmatched junction bases numbered 10, after V lost 7 bases and J lost 6 bases. This CDR3 is 15 amino acids long. CDR3 nucleotide sequence: TGTGCCAGCACCAGACAGGGGGTTTTCCTCAATGAGCAGTTCTTC. This encodes CASTRQGVFLNEQFF. Based on the CDR3 plus reference TRBV7-3 and TRBJ2-1, the full variable domain is GAGVSQTPSNKVTEKGKYVELRCDPISGHTALYWYRQSLGQGPEFLIYFQGTGAADDSGLPNDRFFAVRPEGSVSTLKIQRTERGDSAVYLCASTRQGVFLNEQFFGPGTRLTVL.

V usage is TRBV29-1 and J usage is TRBJ1-2, with TRBD1 as a possible D gene (5 bases). The CDR3 runs to 15 residues. Trimming left V 1 base short and J 0 bases short, with 12 bases between. Germline V gene lookup returns CDR1 SQVTM and CDR2 ANQGSEA. The CDR3 reads CSVEGSTESNYGYTF. For the CDR3, the DNA is TGCAGCGTTGAAGGCTCGACAGAGTCTAACTATGGCTACACCTTC. Full variable domain (remainder filled in from reference TRBV29-1 and TRBJ1-2): SAVISQKPSRDICQRGTSLTIQCQVDSQVTMMFWYRQQPGQSLTLIATANQGSEATYESGFVIDKFPISRPNLTFSTLTVSNMSPEDSSIYLCSVEGSTESNYGYTFGSGTRLTVV.

Remarks on this clone: At one end the junction does not follow the germline gene, possibly because of a read error. The V and J genes are TRBV6-4 and TRBJ1-6, with a weak D call TRBD1 (6 bases). The germline gives CDR1 MRHNA, CDR2 SNTAGT. This CDR3 has 14 residues. CDR3 nucleotide sequence: TGTGCCAGCAGTTACTCCCCGGGACAACCACCCCTCCACTTT. Translating it yields CASSYSPGQPPLHF.

The CDR3 DNA follows: TGCAGCGTAAACAGGGGGAGGTCCTACAATGAGCAGTTCTTC. Protein product: CSVNRGRSYNEQFF. The chain carries TRBV29-1 and TRBJ2-1; TRBD1 aligns across 8 bases. This CDR3 has 14 residues. Trimming at V came to 6 bases and at J to 1 base, leaving 5 bases not matched to a gene. Germline assignment: CDR1 SQVTM and CDR2 ANQGSEA.

This clone was recorded only once. The chain links TRBV27 to TRBJ1-4; 8 nucleotides agree with TRBD1. This CDR3 region has 15 residues. Looked up from germline, CDR1 is MNHEY and CDR2 is SMNVEV (reference sequence). With 0 bases clipped from V and 12 bases from J, the junction kept 9 bases outside the gene matches. The CDR3 loop reads CASSLSNRGAWQLFF. The CDR3 DNA reads as TGTGCCAGCAGTTTATCGAACAGGGGGGCATGGCAACTGTTTTTT.